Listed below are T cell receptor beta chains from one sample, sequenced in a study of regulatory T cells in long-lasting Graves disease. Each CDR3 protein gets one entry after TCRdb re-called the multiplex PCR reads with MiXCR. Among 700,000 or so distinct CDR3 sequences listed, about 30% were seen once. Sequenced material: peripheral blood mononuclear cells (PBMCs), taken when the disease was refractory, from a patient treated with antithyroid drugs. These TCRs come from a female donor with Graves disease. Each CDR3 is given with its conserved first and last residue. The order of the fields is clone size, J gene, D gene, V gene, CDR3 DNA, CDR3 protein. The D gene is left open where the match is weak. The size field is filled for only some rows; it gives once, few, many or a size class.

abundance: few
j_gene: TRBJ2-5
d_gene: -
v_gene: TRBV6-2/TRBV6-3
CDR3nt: TGTGCCAGCAGTTACAGCCCGGGACATCATCAGACCCAGTACTTC
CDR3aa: CASSYSPGHHQTQYF

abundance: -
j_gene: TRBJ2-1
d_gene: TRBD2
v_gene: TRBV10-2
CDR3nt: TGCGCCAGCAGTGAGGGCGGGAGGGATGAGCAGTTCTTC
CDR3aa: CASSEGGRDEQFF

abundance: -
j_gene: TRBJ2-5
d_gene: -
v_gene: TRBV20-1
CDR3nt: TGCAGTGCTAGAGCTGGGGCAGGGCTGGAGACCCAGTACTTC
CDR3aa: CSARAGAGLETQYF

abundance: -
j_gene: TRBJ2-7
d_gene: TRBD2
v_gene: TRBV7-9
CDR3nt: TGTGCCAGCAGCGGACCGGGACTAGCGGGAGGAAGCTACGAGCAGTACTTC
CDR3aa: CASSGPGLAGGSYEQYF

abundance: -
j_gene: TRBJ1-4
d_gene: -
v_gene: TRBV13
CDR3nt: TGTGCCAGCAGCGCGACCGGGGGCGAGGATGAAAAACTGTTTTTT
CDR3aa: CASSATGGEDEKLFF

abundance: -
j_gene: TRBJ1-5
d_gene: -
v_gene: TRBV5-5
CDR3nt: TGTGCCAGCAGCAGGGTGGTGGGTCGGTATAGCAATCAGCCCCAGCATTTT
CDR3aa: CASSRVVGRYSNQPQHF

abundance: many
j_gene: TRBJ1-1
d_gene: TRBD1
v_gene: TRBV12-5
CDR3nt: TGTGCTAGTGGTTTACCCGACAGGGACACTGAAGCTTTCTTT
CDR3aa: CASGLPDRDTEAFF

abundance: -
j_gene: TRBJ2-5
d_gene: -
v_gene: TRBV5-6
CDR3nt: TGTGCCAGCAGCAACAACCCCGGGACCCTGGAAGAGACCCAGTACTTC
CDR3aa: CASSNNPGTLEETQYF

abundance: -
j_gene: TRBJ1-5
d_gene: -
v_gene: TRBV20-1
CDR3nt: TGCAGTGCTGGGTTGGGACCGCTTAGCAATCAGCCCCAGCATTTT
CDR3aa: CSAGLGPLSNQPQHF

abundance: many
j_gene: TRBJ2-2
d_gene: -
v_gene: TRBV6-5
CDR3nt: TGTGCCAGCAGTTACATCCTATCAGCCACCGGGGAGCTGTTTTTT
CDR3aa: CASSYILSATGELFF

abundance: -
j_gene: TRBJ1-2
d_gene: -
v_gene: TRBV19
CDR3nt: TGTGCCAGTAGTATTGTTCCAGGCACACTTAACCCTGATGGCTACACCTTC
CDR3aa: CASSIVPGTLNPDGYTF

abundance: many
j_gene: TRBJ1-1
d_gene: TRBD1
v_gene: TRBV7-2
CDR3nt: TGTGCCAGCAGTGCAGCAGGGACGGGACAGGGGGGAACTGAAGCTTTCTTT
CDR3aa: CASSAAGTGQGGTEAFF

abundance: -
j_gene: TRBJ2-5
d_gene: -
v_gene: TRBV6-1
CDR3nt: TGTGCCGGCAGTCTCCGATGGGAGACCCAGTACTTC
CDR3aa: CAGSLRWETQYF

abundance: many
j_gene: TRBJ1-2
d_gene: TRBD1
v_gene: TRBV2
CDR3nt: TGTGCCAGCAGTGTCGGGACAGGGGCCCTAAACTATGGCTACACCTTC
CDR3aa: CASSVGTGALNYGYTF

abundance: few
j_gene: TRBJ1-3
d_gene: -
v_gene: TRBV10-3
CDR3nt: TGTGCCACCAGACAGAGCTCTGGAAACACCATATATTTT
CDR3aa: CATRQSSGNTIYF

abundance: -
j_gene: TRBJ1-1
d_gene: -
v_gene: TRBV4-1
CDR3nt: TGCGCCAGCAGCCAAGATCCGTTGGGGAACACTGAAGCTTTCTTT
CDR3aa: CASSQDPLGNTEAFF

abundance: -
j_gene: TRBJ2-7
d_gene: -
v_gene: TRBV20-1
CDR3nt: TGCAGTGCTAGTGGACAGCTCTCCTACGAGCAGTACTTC
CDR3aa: CSASGQLSYEQYF

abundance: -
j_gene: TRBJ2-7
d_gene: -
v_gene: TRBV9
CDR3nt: TGTGCCAGCAGCGGAGGAACAGGGTTCTACGAGCAGTACTTC
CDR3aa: CASSGGTGFYEQYF

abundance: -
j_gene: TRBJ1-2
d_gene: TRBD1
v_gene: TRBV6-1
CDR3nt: TGTGCCAGCAGTGAAACCGTAGGGGGCTTTTATGGCTACACCTTC
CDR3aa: CASSETVGGFYGYTF

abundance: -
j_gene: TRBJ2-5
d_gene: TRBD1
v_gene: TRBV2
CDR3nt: TGTGCCAGCAGTCGTACAGGGGGCCGGGATTCACGAGAGACCCAGTACTTC
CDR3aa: CASSRTGGRDSRETQYF

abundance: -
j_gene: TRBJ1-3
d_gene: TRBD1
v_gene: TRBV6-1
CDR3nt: TGTGCCAGCAGACAGAGGACGGGACAGACCTCTGGAAACACCATATATTTT
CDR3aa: CASRQRTGQTSGNTIYF

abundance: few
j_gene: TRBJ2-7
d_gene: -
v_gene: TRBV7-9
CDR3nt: TGTGCCAGCAGCTTAGGGCTTCTAGGGGACAAGGATTACGAGCAGTACTTC
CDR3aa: CASSLGLLGDKDYEQYF

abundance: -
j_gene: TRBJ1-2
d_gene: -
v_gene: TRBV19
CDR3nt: TGTGCCAGTAGGCATCTTAGGGCGCCCTTCTACACCTTC
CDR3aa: CASRHLRAPFYTF

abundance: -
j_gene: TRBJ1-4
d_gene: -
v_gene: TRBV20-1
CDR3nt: TGCAGTGCTAGAAGAAATGAAAAACTGTTTTTT
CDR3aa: CSARRNEKLFF

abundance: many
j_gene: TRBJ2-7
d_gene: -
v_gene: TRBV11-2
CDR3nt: TGTGCCAGCTTCTCTCCCGCACTGAACGAGCAGTACTTC
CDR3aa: CASFSPALNEQYF

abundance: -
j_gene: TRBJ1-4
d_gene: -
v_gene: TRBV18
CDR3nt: TGTGCCAGCTCGTCCGGGGCGTACGGACGGGAAAAACTGTTTTTT
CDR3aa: CASSSGAYGREKLFF

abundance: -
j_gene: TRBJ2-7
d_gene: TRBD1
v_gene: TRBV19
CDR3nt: TGTGCCACATCTCGCCGGGACAGCTTCTACGAGCAGTACTTC
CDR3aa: CATSRRDSFYEQYF

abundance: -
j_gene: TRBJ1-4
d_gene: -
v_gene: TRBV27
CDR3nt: TGTGCCAGCAGTCCGATGAAGTGGGTGAGGTCGGCTAATGAAAAACTGTTTTTT
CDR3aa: CASSPMKWVRSANEKLFF

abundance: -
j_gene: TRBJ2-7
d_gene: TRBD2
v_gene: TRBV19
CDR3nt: TGTGCCAGTAGTGCTGGACTAGCGGGAGGCATATGGACCTACGAGCAGTACTTC
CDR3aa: CASSAGLAGGIWTYEQYF

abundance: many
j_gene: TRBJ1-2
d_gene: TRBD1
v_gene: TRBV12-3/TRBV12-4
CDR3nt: TGTGCCAGCAGTTCAACGAGGGGACAGGGAGCTAACTATGGCTACACCTTC
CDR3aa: CASSSTRGQGANYGYTF

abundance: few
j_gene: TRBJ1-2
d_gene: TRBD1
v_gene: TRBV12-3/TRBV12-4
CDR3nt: TGTGCCAGCAGTTTAGACCAGGGGACAGCGGCCTATGGCTACACCTTC
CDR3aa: CASSLDQGTAAYGYTF

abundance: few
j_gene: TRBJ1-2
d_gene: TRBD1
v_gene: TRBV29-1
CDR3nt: TGCAGCGTTGGGGACAGCTATGGCTACACCTTC
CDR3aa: CSVGDSYGYTF

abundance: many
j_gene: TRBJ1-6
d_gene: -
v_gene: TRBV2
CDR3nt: TGTGCCAGCAGTTTAAGGGGCTATTCACCCCTCCACTTT
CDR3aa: CASSLRGYSPLHF

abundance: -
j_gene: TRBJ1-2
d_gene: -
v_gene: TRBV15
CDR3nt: TGTGCCACCAGCAGACCCCAGGGTATCTATGGCTACACCTTC
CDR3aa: CATSRPQGIYGYTF

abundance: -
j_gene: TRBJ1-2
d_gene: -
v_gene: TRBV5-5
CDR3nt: TGTGCCAGCAGCTTGTCTTTTCCGGGGTTGGAAGGCTACACCTTC
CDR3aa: CASSLSFPGLEGYTF

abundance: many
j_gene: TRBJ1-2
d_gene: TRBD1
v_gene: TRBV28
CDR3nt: TGTGCCAGCAGTAGCGGACAGGCGGTGAACTATGGCTACACCTTC
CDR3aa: CASSSGQAVNYGYTF

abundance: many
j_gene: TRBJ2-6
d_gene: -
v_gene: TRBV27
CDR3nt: TGTGCCAGCAGTTCGATAGAACCACGCTCTGGGGCCAACGTCCTGACTTTC
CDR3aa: CASSSIEPRSGANVLTF

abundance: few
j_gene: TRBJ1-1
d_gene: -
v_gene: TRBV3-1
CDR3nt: TGTGCCAGCAGCCAAGAGGGGATCCTCGCTGAAGCTTTCTTT
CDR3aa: CASSQEGILAEAFF

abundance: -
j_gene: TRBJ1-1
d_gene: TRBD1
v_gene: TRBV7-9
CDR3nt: TGTGCCAGCAGCTTGGCCCGGGACAGTGAAGCTTTCTTT
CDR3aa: CASSLARDSEAFF

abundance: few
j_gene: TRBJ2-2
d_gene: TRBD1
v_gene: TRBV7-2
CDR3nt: TGTGCCAGCGAAACTGGGACAGGGCCTACCGGGGAGCTGTTTTTT
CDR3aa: CASETGTGPTGELFF

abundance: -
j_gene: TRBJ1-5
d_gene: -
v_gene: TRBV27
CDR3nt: TGTGCCAGCAGTTTCTCCTATCGTCGGGACCCTAATCAGCCCCAGCATTTT
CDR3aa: CASSFSYRRDPNQPQHF

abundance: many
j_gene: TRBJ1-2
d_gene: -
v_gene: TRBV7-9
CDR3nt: TGTGCCAGCAGTTTAGTACCGTATGGCTACACCTTC
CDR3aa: CASSLVPYGYTF

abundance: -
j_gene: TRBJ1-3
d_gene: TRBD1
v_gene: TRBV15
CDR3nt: TGTGCCACTGGATTAGGGGGCACTGGAAACACCATATATTTT
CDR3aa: CATGLGGTGNTIYF

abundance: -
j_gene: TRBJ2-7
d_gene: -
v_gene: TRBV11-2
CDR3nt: TGTGCCAGCAGCACCCTGCGACTAGACGAGCAGTACTTC
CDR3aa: CASSTLRLDEQYF

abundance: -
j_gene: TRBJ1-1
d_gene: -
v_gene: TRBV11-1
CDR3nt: TGTGCCAGCAGCTTGGCGGGGAGCCCTAGGGCTGAAGCTTTCTTT
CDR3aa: CASSLAGSPRAEAFF

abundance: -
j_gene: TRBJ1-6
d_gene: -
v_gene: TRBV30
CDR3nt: TGTGCCTGGAGTGTGGCCAGAAATAATTCACCCCTCCACTTT
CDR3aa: CAWSVARNNSPLHF

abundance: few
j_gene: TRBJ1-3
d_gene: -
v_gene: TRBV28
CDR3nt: TGTGCCAGCAGTCCTAGGGGATTCTCTGGAAACACCATATATTTT
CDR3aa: CASSPRGFSGNTIYF

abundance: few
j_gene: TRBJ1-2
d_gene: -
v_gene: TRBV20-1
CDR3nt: TGCAGTGCTAGGAGAGGGGACTATGGCTACACCTTC
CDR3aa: CSARRGDYGYTF

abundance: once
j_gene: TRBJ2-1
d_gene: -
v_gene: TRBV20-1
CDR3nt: TGCAGTGCTAGTCTTCCGGGAGTTCAGGAGACCCAGTTCTTC
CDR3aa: CSASLPGVQETQFF

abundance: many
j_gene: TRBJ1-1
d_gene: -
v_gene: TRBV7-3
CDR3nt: TGTGCCAGCAGACACAGGGCGAACACTGAAGCTTTCTTT
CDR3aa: CASRHRANTEAFF

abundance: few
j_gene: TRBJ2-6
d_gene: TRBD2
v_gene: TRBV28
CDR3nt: TGTGCCAGCAGTCCCGGACTAGCGGGACCCTCTGGGGCCAACGTCCTGACTTTC
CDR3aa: CASSPGLAGPSGANVLTF

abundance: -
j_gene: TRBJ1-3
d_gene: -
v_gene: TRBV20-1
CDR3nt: TGCAGTGCTGACTCGGGGGGACTCGATGGAAACACCATATATTTT
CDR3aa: CSADSGGLDGNTIYF

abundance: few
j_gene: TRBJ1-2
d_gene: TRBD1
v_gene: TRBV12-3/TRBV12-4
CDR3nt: TGTGCCAGCAGTCCCCGGGCAGGGGGTAGGCCTAGGGATGGCTACACCTTC
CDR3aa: CASSPRAGGRPRDGYTF

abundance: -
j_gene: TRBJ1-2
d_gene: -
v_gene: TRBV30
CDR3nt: TGTGCCTGGACGGCAGACTCTCCTAACTATGGCTACACCTTC
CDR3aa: CAWTADSPNYGYTF

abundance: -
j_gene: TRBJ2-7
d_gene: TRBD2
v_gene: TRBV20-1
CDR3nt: TGCAGTGCTAGATTGGTTAGCGGGAGGTTCTCCTACGAGCAGTACTTC
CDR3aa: CSARLVSGRFSYEQYF

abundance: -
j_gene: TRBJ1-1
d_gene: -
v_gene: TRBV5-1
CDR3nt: TGCGCCAGCAGCGCGATGGACAAGAACACTGAAGCTTTCTTT
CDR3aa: CASSAMDKNTEAFF

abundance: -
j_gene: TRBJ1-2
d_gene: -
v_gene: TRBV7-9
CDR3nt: TGTGCCAGCAGCTCCTTGACAGATAACTATGGCTACACCTTC
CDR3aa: CASSSLTDNYGYTF

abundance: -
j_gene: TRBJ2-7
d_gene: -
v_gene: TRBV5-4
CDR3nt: TGTGCCAGCAGCTCTCCTCAATCCTACGAGCAGTACTTC
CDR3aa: CASSSPQSYEQYF

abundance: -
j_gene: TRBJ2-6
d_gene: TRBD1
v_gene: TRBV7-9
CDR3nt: TGTGCCAGCAGCTTTTGGACAGGCTCCCAGGGGGCCAACGTCCTGACTTTC
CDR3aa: CASSFWTGSQGANVLTF